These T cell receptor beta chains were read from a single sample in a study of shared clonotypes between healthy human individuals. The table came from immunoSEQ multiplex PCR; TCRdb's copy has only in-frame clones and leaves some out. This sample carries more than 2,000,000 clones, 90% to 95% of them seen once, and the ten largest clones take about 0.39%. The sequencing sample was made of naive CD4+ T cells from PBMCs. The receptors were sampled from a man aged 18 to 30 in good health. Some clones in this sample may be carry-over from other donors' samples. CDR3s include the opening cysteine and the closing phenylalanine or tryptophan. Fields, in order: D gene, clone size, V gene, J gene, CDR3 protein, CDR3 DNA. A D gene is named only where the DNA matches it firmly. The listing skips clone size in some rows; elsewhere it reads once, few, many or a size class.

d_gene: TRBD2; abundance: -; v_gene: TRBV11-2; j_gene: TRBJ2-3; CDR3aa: CASTSLAGGITDTQYF; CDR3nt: TGTGCCAGCACCTCCTTAGCGGGAGGAATCACAGATACGCAGTATTTT
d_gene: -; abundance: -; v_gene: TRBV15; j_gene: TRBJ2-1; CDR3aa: CATSRGGINEQFF; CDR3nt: TGTGCCACCAGCAGAGGGGGGATCAATGAGCAGTTCTTC
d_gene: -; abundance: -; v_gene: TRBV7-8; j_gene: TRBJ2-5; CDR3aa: CASSSSPVAQLYQETQYF; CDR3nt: TGTGCCAGCAGCTCTTCCCCCGTGGCACAGTTGTACCAAGAGACCCAGTACTTC
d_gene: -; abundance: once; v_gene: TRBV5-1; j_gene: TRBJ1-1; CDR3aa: CASSLDTPGMNTEAFF; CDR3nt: TGCGCCAGCAGCTTGGATACCCCGGGGATGAACACTGAAGCTTTCTTT
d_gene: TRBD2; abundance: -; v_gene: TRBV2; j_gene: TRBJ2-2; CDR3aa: CASSGQGGSPAGELFF; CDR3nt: TGTGCCAGCAGTGGCCAAGGCGGGAGTCCCGCCGGGGAGCTGTTTTTT
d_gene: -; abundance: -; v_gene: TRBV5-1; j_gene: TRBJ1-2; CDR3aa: CASSLGNSLNYGYTF; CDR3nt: TGCGCCAGCAGCTTGGGGAACAGCCTGAACTATGGCTACACCTTC
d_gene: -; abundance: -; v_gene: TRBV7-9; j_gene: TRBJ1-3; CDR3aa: CASSLAIRGLGNTIYF; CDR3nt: TGTGCCAGCAGCTTAGCGATTCGGGGGCTCGGAAACACCATATATTTT
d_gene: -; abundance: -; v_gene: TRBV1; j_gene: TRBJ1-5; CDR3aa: CTSSLRGRSNQPQHF; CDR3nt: TGCACCAGCAGCCTAAGGGGGCGTAGCAATCAGCCCCAGCATTTT
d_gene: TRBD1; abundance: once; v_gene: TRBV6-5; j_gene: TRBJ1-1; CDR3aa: CASSYRTGNTEAFF; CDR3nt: TGTGCCAGCAGTTACAGGACAGGGAACACTGAAGCTTTCTTT
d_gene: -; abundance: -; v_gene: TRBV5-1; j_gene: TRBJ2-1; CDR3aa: CASSHRDFYNEQFF; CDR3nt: TGCGCCAGCAGCCACCGGGACTTCTACAATGAGCAGTTCTTC
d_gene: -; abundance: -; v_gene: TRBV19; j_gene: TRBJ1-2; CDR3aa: CASSITTNYGYTF; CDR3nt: TGTGCCAGTAGTATTACCACTAACTATGGCTACACCTTC
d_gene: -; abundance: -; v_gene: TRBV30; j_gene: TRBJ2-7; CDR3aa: CAWSPSPGHGGIGQYF; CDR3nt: TGTGCCTGGAGTCCTTCTCCGGGACATGGGGGAATTGGGCAGTACTTC
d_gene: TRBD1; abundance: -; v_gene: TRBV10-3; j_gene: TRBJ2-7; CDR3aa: CAIRNGEGDRGHEQYF; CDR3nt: TGTGCCATCAGGAACGGAGAGGGGGACAGGGGCCACGAGCAGTACTTC
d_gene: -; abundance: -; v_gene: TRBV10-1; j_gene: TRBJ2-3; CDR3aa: CASSGAPGGSTDTQYF; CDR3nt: TGCGCCAGCAGTGGCGCTCCGGGCGGGAGCACAGATACGCAGTATTTT
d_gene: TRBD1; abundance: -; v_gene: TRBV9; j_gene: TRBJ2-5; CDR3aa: CASSEILGQGGQETQYF; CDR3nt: TGTGCCAGCAGTGAGATTCTGGGACAGGGGGGCCAAGAGACCCAGTACTTC
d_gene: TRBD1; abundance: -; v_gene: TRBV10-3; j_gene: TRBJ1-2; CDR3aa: CAISEAPGQSNYGYTF; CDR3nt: TGTGCCATCAGTGAGGCGCCGGGACAGTCAAACTATGGCTACACCTTC
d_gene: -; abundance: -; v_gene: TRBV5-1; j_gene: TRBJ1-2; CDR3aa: CASSQTGLYGYTF; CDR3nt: TGCGCCAGCAGCCAAACAGGGCTCTATGGCTACACCTTC
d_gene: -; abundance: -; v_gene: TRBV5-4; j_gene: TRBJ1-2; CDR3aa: CASSFFDGSPTGYTF; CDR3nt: TGTGCCAGCAGCTTTTTCGACGGCTCGCCCACGGGCTACACCTTC
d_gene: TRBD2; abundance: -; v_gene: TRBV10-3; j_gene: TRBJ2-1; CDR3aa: CASGLAGGREQFF; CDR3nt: TGTGCCAGCGGACTAGCGGGAGGCCGGGAGCAGTTCTTC
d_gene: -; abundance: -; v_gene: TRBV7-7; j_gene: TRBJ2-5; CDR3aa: CASSLEPGGKETQYF; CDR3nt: TGTGCCAGCAGCTTAGAGCCAGGGGGGAAAGAGACCCAGTACTTC
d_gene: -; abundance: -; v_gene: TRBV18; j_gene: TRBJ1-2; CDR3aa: CASSPPRQSAGWYGYTF; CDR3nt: TGTGCCAGCTCACCACCGCGACAATCAGCCGGATGGTATGGCTACACCTTC
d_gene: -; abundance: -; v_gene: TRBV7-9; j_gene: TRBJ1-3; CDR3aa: CASSLTGMSGNTIYF; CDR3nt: TGTGCCAGCAGCCTTACAGGGATGTCCGGAAACACCATATATTTT
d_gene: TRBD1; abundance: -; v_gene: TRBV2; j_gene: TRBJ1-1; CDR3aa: CASSEGQSTTEAFF; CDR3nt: TGTGCCAGCAGTGAGGGACAGTCAACTACTGAAGCTTTCTTT
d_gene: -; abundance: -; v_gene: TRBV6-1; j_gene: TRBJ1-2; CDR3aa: CASSFDRSHYGYTF; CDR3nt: TGTGCCAGCAGTTTCGACAGGTCCCACTATGGCTACACCTTC
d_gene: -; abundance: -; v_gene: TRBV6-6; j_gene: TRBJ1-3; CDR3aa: CASSIRGSGNTIYF; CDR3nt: TGTGCCAGCAGCATCAGGGGCTCTGGAAACACCATATATTTT
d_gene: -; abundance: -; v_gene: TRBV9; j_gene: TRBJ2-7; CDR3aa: CASSVAGTSYEQYF; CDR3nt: TGTGCCAGCAGCGTAGCGGGCACTTCCTACGAGCAGTACTTC
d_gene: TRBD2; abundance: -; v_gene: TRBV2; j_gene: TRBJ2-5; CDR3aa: CASSESGSRETQYF; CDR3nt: TGTGCCAGCAGTGAAAGCGGGAGCAGGGAGACCCAGTACTTC
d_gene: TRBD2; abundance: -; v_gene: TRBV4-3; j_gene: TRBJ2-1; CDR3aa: CASSQAGTSYYEQFF; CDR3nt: TGCGCCAGCAGCCAGGCCGGGACTAGCTACTATGAGCAGTTCTTC
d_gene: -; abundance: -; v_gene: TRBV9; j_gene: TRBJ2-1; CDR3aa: CASSARLGNEQFF; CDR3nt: TGTGCCAGCAGCGCGCGATTAGGGAATGAGCAGTTCTTC
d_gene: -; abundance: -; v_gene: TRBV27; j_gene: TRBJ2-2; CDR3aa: CASKLWSEPQWGGELFF; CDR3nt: TGTGCCAGCAAACTGTGGAGCGAACCCCAGTGGGGCGGGGAGCTGTTTTTT
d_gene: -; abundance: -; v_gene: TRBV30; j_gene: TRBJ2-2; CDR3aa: CAWSTRLAPNTGELFF; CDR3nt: TGTGCCTGGAGTACTCGGCTAGCTCCAAACACCGGGGAGCTGTTTTTT
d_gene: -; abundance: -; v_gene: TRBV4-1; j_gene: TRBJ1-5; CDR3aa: CASSREHSPSNQPQHF; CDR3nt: TGCGCCAGCAGCCGCGAGCACAGTCCTAGCAATCAGCCCCAGCATTTT
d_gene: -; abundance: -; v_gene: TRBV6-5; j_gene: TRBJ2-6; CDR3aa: CASSYAGANVLTF; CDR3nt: TGTGCCAGCAGTTACGCTGGGGCCAACGTCCTGACTTTC
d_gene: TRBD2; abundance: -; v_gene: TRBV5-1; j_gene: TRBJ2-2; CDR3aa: CASSTGLAGTIGELFF; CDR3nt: TGCGCCAGCAGCACGGGACTAGCGGGGACGATCGGGGAGCTGTTTTTT
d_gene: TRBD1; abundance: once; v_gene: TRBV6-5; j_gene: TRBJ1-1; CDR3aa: CASKKDREKNTEAFF; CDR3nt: TGTGCCAGCAAAAAGGACAGGGAAAAGAACACTGAAGCTTTCTTT
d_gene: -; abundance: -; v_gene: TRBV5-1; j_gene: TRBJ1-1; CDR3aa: CASSLRGATEAFF; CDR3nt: TGCGCCAGCAGCTTGAGGGGAGCCACTGAAGCTTTCTTT
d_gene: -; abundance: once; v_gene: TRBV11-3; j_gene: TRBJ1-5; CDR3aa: CASSFWEGSQPQHF; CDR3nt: TGTGCCAGCAGCTTCTGGGAGGGGAGTCAGCCCCAGCATTTT
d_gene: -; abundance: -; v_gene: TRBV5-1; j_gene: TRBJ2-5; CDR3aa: CASSLLGFLQETQYF; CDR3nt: TGCGCCAGCAGCCTATTGGGTTTCCTTCAAGAGACCCAGTACTTC
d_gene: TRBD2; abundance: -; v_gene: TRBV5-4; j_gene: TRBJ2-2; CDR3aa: CASSFGLAGNRNTGELFF; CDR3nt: TGTGCCAGCAGCTTCGGACTAGCGGGTAATAGAAACACCGGGGAGCTGTTTTTT
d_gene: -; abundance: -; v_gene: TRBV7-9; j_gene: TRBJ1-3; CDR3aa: CASSLGSSFSGNTIYF; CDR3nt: TGTGCCAGCAGCTTGGGCAGCTCCTTCTCTGGAAACACCATATATTTT
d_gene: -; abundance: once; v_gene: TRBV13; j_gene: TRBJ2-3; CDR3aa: CASSLVGFRGTDTQYF; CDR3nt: TGTGCCAGCAGCTTAGTCGGGTTCCGGGGCACAGATACGCAGTATTTT
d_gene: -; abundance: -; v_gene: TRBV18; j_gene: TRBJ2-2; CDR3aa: CASSPPGRRDTGELFF; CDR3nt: TGTGCCAGCTCACCACCAGGCCGTCGAGACACCGGGGAGCTGTTTTTT
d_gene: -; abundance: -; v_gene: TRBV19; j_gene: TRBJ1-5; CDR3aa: CASSIFYSFNQPQHF; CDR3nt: TGTGCCAGTAGTATATTTTACAGCTTCAATCAGCCCCAGCATTTT
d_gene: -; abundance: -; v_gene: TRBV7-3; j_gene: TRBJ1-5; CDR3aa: CASSPRRWGYQPQHF; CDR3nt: TGTGCCAGCAGCCCCCGCCGATGGGGATACCAGCCCCAGCATTTT
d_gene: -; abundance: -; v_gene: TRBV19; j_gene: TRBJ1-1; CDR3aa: CASSPSGLKAFF; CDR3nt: TGTGCCAGTAGTCCGTCGGGACTCAAAGCTTTCTTT
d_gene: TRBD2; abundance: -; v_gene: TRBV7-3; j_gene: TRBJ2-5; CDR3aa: CASSDYSGLAGGRVETQYF; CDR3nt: TGTGCCAGCAGCGACTATTCGGGACTAGCGGGAGGGAGAGTAGAGACCCAGTACTTC
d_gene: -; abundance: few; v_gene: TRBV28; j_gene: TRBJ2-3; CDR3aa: CASSLGGTDTQYF; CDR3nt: TGTGCCAGCAGTTTAGGGGGCACAGATACGCAGTATTTT
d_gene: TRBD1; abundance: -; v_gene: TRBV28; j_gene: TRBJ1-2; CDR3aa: CASRPPTRDRAGYTF; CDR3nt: TGTGCCAGCAGGCCTCCCACCCGGGACAGGGCGGGCTACACCTTC
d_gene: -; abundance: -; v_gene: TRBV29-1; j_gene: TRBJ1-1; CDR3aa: CSVIAQWAGAEAFF; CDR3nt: TGCAGCGTTATAGCGCAGTGGGCCGGGGCTGAAGCTTTCTTT
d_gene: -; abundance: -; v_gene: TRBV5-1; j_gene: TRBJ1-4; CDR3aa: CASSFGQTNEKLFF; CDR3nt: TGCGCCAGCAGCTTCGGACAGACTAATGAAAAACTGTTTTTT
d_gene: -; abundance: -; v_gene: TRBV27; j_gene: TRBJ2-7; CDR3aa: CASSAYRVTHYEQYF; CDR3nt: TGTGCCAGCAGTGCCTACAGGGTGACCCACTACGAGCAGTACTTC
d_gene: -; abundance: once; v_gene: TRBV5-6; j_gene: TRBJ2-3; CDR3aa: CASSWGATSTDTQYF; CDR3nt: TGTGCCAGCAGCTGGGGAGCGACTAGCACAGATACGCAGTATTTT
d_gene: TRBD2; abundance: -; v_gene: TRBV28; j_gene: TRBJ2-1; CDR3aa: CASSLLAGSNEQFF; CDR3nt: TGTGCCAGCAGTTTATTAGCGGGAAGCAATGAGCAGTTCTTC
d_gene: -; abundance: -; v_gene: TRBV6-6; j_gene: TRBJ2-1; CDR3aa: CASSPQVGYAYNEQFF; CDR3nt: TGTGCCAGCAGCCCCCAGGTCGGCTATGCCTACAATGAGCAGTTCTTC
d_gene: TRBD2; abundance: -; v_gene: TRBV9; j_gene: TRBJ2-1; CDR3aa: CASSGAGTSGNLRSNEQFF; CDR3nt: TGTGCCAGCAGCGGAGCCGGGACTAGCGGGAATTTGCGGTCCAATGAGCAGTTCTTC
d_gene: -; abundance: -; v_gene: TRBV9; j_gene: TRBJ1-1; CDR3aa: CASSVRSLDTEAFF; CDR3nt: TGTGCCAGCAGCGTTCGCAGCTTGGACACTGAAGCTTTCTTT